This T cell receptor (beta chain) was documented in a study of graft-versus-host responses after intestinal transplantation. Study at large: Among the recipients, transplants were multivisceral, liver-intestinal, or isolated intestinal.

Concerning this clone: What it recognizes is unknown.

V lost 0 bases and J lost 4; bases outside the gene matches: 23. The CDR3 loop spans 22 amino acids. Germline CDR1 SGHVS, CDR2 FQNEAQ. Only in-frame clones appear in the TCRdb table, and some are missing; sequencing was by immunoSEQ multiplex PCR. The table records about 110,000 clones, just over 90% of them present only once. The TCR originated in a human donor who received an intestinal transplant. Sample: unstimulated CD8+ T cells sorted from spleen or lymph node cells, taken before intestinal transplant. The chain recombines TRBV7-8 with TRBJ2-3, with 9 bases fitting TRBD2. The chain's CDR3 is CASSLAGGWGSGSSPSADTQYF. The CDR3 DNA is TGTGCCAGCAGCTTAGCGGGGGGATGGGGTAGCGGGAGTTCCCCTTCTGCAGATACGCAGTATTTT.